This entry lists 6 T cell receptor beta chains sequenced from one sample in a study of cytotoxic CD8 clonotypes in ibrutinib-treated CLL. Libraries were prepared by immunoSEQ multiplex PCR; TCRdb keeps only in-frame clonotypes and omits some of them. The table records about 200,000 clones, around 70% of them present only once. The material was PBMCs, obtained after 24 months of ibrutinib treatment. Receptors were obtained from a human donor with chronic lymphocytic leukemia.

This clone is a singleton in its sample. This chain connects TRBV6-5 to TRBJ2-5; D may match TRBD1 or TRBD2 (6 bases each). This CDR3 spans 16 amino acids. Germline assignment: CDR1 MNHEY and CDR2 SVGAGI. V shed 2 bases and J shed 4 bases, with 17 bases lying between them. CDR3 sequence: CASSYPLGGRPETQYF. For the CDR3, the DNA is TGTGCCAGCAGTTACCCACTAGGGGGGCGCCCAGAGACCCAGTACTTC.

J is TRBJ1-2 and V is TRBV25-1; D might be TRBD1 (6 bases). This CDR3 region has 14 residues. Trimming removed 3 bases at V and 4 bases at J, with 12 bases between. From germline, CDR1 is MGHDK and CDR2 SYGVNS. The CDR3 sequence: CASSDWTVPYGYTF. The CDR3 nucleotides are TGTGCCAGCAGTGATTGGACAGTCCCCTATGGCTACACCTTC.

V and J are TRBV4-3 and TRBJ2-7; D remains unclear. Germline-derived CDR1 and CDR2 are LGHNA and YSLEER. V gave up 1 base and J gave up 2 bases, with 9 bases separating them. This CDR3 has 14 amino acids. The CDR3 DNA sequence: TGCGCCAGCAGCCAAGGTCTCTATCCCTACGAGCAGTACTTC. It encodes CASSQGLYPYEQYF.

This clone has more than one count but fewer than ten. The V call is TRBV4-2, the J call TRBJ2-2; D is possibly TRBD2 (7 bases). In germline, CDR1 is LGHNA, CDR2 YNFKEQ. The CDR3 spans 18 residues. V was cut by 3 bases and J by 0 bases, with 17 bases left in between. This CDR3 reads CASSHSGGSLPNTGELFF. The DNA for the CDR3 is TGTGCCAGCAGCCATTCGGGGGGCTCCCTCCCGAACACCGGGGAGCTGTTTTTT.

The V call is TRBV6-6, the J call TRBJ1-2; a possible D gene is TRBD1 (5 bases). The CDR3 loop spans 15 amino acids. The germline CDR1 and CDR2 sequences are MNHNY and SVGAGI (reference sequence). Trimming removed 10 bases at V and 2 bases at J, with 20 bases between. The CDR3 DNA sequence: TGTGCCACCGGACAACAAGGCAGGTTAAACTATGGCTACACCTTC. It encodes CATGQQGRLNYGYTF.

The V gene is TRBV5-5, the J gene TRBJ2-7, with no clear D. The CDR3 contains 11 residues. Trimming took off 2 bases at V and 3 bases at J, with 3 bases between the two ends. CDR1 and CDR2 from the germline V gene are SGHKS and YYEKEE (reference sequence). In DNA, the CDR3 is TGTGCCAGCAGCTTCCACTACGAGCAGTACTTC. This sequence encodes CASSFHYEQYF.